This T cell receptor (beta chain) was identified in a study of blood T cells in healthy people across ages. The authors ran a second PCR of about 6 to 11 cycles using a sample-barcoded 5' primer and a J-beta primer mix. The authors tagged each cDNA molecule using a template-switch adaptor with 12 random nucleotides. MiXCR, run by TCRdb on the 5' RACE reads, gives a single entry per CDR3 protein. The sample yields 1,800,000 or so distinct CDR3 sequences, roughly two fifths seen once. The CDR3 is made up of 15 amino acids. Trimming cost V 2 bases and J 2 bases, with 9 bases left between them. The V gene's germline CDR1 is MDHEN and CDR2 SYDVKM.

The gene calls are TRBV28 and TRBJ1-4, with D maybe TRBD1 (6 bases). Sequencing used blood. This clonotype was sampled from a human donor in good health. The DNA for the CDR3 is TGTGCCAGCAGTTTACAGGGGATTACTAATGAAAAACTGTTTTTT. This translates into CASSLQGITNEKLFF.